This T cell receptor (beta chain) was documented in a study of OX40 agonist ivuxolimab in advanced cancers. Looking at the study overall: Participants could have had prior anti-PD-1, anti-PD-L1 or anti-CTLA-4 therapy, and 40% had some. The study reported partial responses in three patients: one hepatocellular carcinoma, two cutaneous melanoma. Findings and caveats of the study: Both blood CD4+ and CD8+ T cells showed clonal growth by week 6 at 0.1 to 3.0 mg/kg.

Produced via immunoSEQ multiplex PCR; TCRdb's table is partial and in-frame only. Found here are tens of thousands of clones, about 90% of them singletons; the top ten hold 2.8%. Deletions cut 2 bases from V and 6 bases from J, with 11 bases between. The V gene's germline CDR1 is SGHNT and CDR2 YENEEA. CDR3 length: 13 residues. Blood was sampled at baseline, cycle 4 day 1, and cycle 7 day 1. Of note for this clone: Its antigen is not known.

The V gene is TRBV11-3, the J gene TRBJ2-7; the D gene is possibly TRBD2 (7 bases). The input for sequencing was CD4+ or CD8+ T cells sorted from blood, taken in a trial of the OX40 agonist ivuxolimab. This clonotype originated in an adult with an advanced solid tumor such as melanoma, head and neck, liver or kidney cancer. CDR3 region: CASSLIGGGEQYF. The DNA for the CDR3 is TGTGCCAGCAGCTTAATAGGGGGGGGCGAGCAGTACTTC.